These 20 T cell receptor beta chains were sequenced from one sample in a study of blood T cells in healthy people across ages (dated by TCRdb to about 2015). Libraries were built with 5' RACE. Sequencing used an Illumina HiSeq 2500. The second PCR ran for about 6 to 12 cycles and used a J-beta primer mix along with a sample-barcoded 5' primer. The public reads were reanalyzed by TCRdb: fastp trimming at Q25, MiXCR alignment, in-frame beta chains only. Each entry is one CDR3 protein sequence, shown with its most common DNA and genes. The sample data list approximately 1.5 million distinct CDR3 sequences, and 40% to 45% of these were observed just once. Over 3.5% of the sample goes to the ten largest clones. The sample was blood. Receptor source: a woman aged 18-29 years in good health.

The chain employs TRBV4-1 and TRBJ1-5; D is uncertain. In germline, CDR1 is MGHRA, CDR2 YSYEKL. Trimming shortened V by 4 bases and J by 0 bases, and 10 bases separated the two germline ends. The CDR3 is made up of 15 amino acids. CDR3 bases: TGCGCCAGCAGCCCGCAGAGTTATAGCAATCAGCCCCAGCATTTT. Amino acid sequence: CASSPQSYSNQPQHF.

A word on this clonotype: Here the CDR3 omits its conserved ending phenylalanine or tryptophan, so a read error is the likely source. No DNA is shown, since the ends of the CDR3 on it are uncertain; the CDR3 is the one TCRdb lists. The CDR3 reads CSARLPPRGYTFGS. The chain couples TRBV20-1 to TRBJ2-1; TRBD1 reflects the table's D call only, with no check against the DNA. The CDR3 is 14 amino acids in total, end residues counted. Germline V gene data show CDR1 as DFQATT and CDR2 as SNEGSKA (reference sequence).

This chain links TRBV3-1 with TRBJ2-2, with no clear D. CDR3 length equals 16 residues. Germline V CDR1 and CDR2: LGHDT, YNNKEL (reference sequence). V lost 2 bases to trimming and J lost 7 bases, with 17 bases between them. CDR3 sequence: CASSQISARTNGELFF. CDR3 in DNA: TGTGCCAGCAGCCAAATCTCTGCTAGGACCAACGGGGAGCTGTTTTTT.

The chain links TRBV25-1 to TRBJ2-1, with D tentatively TRBD2 (6 bases). Germline V gene lookup returns CDR1 MGHDK and CDR2 SYGVNS. V lost 4 bases to trimming and J lost 8 bases, with 15 bases between them. CDR3 length: 14 residues. CDR3: CASSAPIGRHEQFF. The CDR3 nucleotides read TGTGCCAGCAGTGCCCCTATAGGGAGGCATGAGCAGTTCTTC.

V and J are TRBV9 and TRBJ2-5; unclear D gene. The V and J ends lost 3 bases and 1 base respectively, with 19 bases between them. Per germline, CDR1 SGDLS and CDR2 YYNGEE. The CDR3 runs 17 residues. As DNA, the CDR3 is TGTGCCAGCAGCGCGTCGGCTCTCCCCCATCCCCAAGAGACCCAGTACTTC. Its translation is CASSASALPHPQETQYF.

The chain is built from TRBV20-1 and TRBJ1-1, with D unclear. Germline V CDR1 and CDR2: DFQATT, SNEGSKA (reference sequence). V lost 6 bases and J lost 0, with 14 bases in between. This CDR3 comprises 14 residues. As DNA, the CDR3 is TGCAGTGCCTCAATTAGGGAGGTGAACACTGAAGCTTTCTTT. Protein product: CSASIREVNTEAFF.

CDR3 residues: CSVLRGYSEYF. CDR3 DNA sequence: TGCAGCGTACTCCGCGGCTACTCAGAGTATTTT. V usage is TRBV20-1 and J usage is TRBJ2-3; D remains ambiguous. This CDR3 comprises 11 residues. CDR1 and CDR2 (germline): DFQATT, SNEGSKA (reference sequence).

This clonotype appeared a few times. The J gene is TRBJ2-3, the V gene TRBV6-2 or TRBV6-3; D may be TRBD2 (6 bases). CDR3 length: 15 amino acids. V lost 4 bases and J 7 bases, leaving 18 bases between the germline ends. From germline, CDR1 is MNHEY and CDR2 SVGEGT. CDR3 protein: CASSFLLASKHTQYF. The CDR3 DNA reads as TGTGCCAGCAGTTTCTTACTAGCCAGCAAGCATACGCAGTATTTT.

To note about this clonotype: One end of the junction is discordant with germline, which a read error may explain. The V and J genes are TRBV7-2 and TRBJ1-2; D is perhaps TRBD1 (5 bases). The CDR3 has 13 residues. The germline CDR1 and CDR2 sequences are SGHTA and FQGNSA. The CDR3 region is CASSVGDNHGYTF. DNA for the CDR3: TGTGCCAGCAGCGTGGGGGATAACCATGGCTACACCTTC.

J is TRBJ1-2 and V is TRBV4-3; 9 bases fit TRBD1. The junction had 5 bases not matched to a gene; V was cut back by 3 bases and J by 3 bases. Germline lookup yields CDR1 LGHNA and CDR2 YSLEER. The CDR3 totals 15 residues. CDR3 amino acids: CASSHGTGRDYGYTF. The CDR3 DNA reads TGCGCCAGCAGCCATGGGACAGGGAGAGACTATGGCTACACCTTC.

CDR3 sequence (DNA): TGCGCCAGCAGCTCAACAGGGGAGGGCTATGGCTACACCTTC. Translating gives CASSSTGEGYGYTF. The V gene is TRBV5-1, the J gene TRBJ1-2, with 7 bases that match TRBD1. From germline, CDR1 is SGHRS and CDR2 YFSETQ. The CDR3 length is 14 residues. After removal of 3 bases from V and 4 bases from J, the junction contained 6 bases not matched to a gene.

The chain carries TRBV6-5 and TRBJ2-7; D gene uncertain. V lost 4 bases, J lost 3 bases, and 19 bases lay in between. There are 16 residues in the CDR3. Germline-derived CDR1 and CDR2 are MNHEY and SVGAGI. CDR3 loop: CASSCHGRIGVYEQYF. The CDR3 region has the DNA TGTGCCAGCAGTTGCCATGGCAGGATAGGCGTCTACGAGCAGTACTTC.

The table lists this clonotype with a few counts. The chain carries TRBV20-1 and TRBJ1-2; no reliable D call. Trimming removed 3 bases at V and 3 bases at J, with 14 bases between. CDR3 length: 14 residues. Germline V gives CDR1 DFQATT, CDR2 SNEGSKA (reference sequence). The CDR3 DNA is TGCAGTGCTAGTATTCCAGGATCGTACTATGGCTACACCTTC. Encoded protein: CSASIPGSYYGYTF.

The V gene is TRBV6-5, the J gene TRBJ1-1; tentatively, D is TRBD1 (5 bases). Germline loops: CDR1 MNHEY, CDR2 SVGAGI. The ends were cut back, 2 bases at V and 0 bases at J, with 13 bases in the middle. The CDR3 has 16 amino acids. The CDR3, as DNA: TGTGCCAGCAGTTACGGTGGGGCCCCCATGAACACTGAAGCTTTCTTT. The encoded protein is CASSYGGAPMNTEAFF.

This chain connects TRBV25-1 to TRBJ1-1; D is unresolved. The CDR3 loop spans 15 amino acids. Germline CDR1 MGHDK, CDR2 SYGVNS. With 5 bases removed from V and 5 bases from J, the gap between germline ends came to 18 bases. This CDR3 is CASSRYADGDTEAFF. CDR3 DNA: TGTGCCAGCAGTCGGTATGCAGATGGGGATACTGAAGCTTTCTTT.

The chain joins TRBV30 to TRBJ1-4; D may be TRBD1 (5 bases). CDR1 GTSNPN and CDR2 SVGIG come from the germline V gene (reference sequence). V lost 5 bases and J lost 6, with 13 bases in between. The CDR3 runs to 13 residues. The DNA of the CDR3 is TGTGCCTGGGGAAATAAGGGGCATGAAAAACTGTTTTTT. Protein product: CAWGNKGHEKLFF.

The chain links TRBV6-1 to TRBJ2-1; D not certain. V lost 2 bases and J lost 1, with 6 bases in between. CDR3 length: 14 residues. The germline V gene encodes CDR1 MNHNS and CDR2 SASEGT. The CDR3 sequence is CASSEMWSYNEQFF. CDR3 sequence (DNA): TGTGCCAGCAGTGAAATGTGGTCCTACAATGAGCAGTTCTTC.

This clonotype has only a few counts. This chain links TRBV11-2 with TRBJ2-1; 11 positions match TRBD2. The junction had 14 bases not matched to a gene; V was cut back by 4 bases and J by 12 bases. CDR3 length: 16 amino acids. In germline, CDR1 is SGHAT, CDR2 FQNNGV. The CDR3 spells CASSSTSGAPVVAQFF. CDR3 nucleotides: TGTGCCAGCAGCTCGACTAGCGGGGCCCCGGTGGTTGCGCAGTTCTTC.

The chain joins TRBV30 to TRBJ1-1; a weak D match, TRBD1 (5 bases). Looked up from germline, CDR1 is GTSNPN and CDR2 is SVGIG (reference sequence). V gave up 3 bases and J gave up 0 bases, with 11 bases separating them. The length of the CDR3 is 14 residues. The CDR3 sequence: CAWSPLGLNTEAFF. CDR3 bases: TGTGCCTGGAGCCCCTTGGGACTGAACACTGAAGCTTTCTTT.

The CDR3 spells CSARPHGVTSGTLTGELFF. CDR3 nucleotides: TGCAGTGCTAGACCTCACGGGGTCACTAGCGGTACCCTCACCGGGGAGCTGTTTTTT. V and J are TRBV20-1 and TRBJ2-2; 8 bases align to TRBD2. The junction had 18 bases not matched to a gene; V was cut back by 2 bases and J by 4 bases. The CDR3 totals 19 residues. CDR1 is DFQATT, CDR2 SNEGSKA, per germline (reference sequence).